This TCR beta chain was captured in a study of T cells in Graves' hyperthyroidism and ophthalmopathy. Stable Graves' hyperthyroidism denoted no ophthalmopathy progression over 18 months. This clonotype came up many times. The CDR3 runs to 15 residues. Germline V gene lookup returns CDR1 SNHLY and CDR2 FYNNEI. V shed 2 bases, J shed 0 bases, and the junction held 3 bases outside the gene matches. What was amplified from RNA transcripts were TCR beta CDR3 regions. First-round RT-PCR with HTBI primers amplified the TCR CDR3 region. One entry per CDR3 protein, called by TCRdb with MiXCR from the multiplex PCR reads. This table has about 620,000 distinct CDR3 sequences, roughly 17% appearing once.

This receptor was obtained from a woman aged 25 to 39 with Graves' hyperthyroidism. Specimen: blood. The J gene is TRBJ1-2, the V gene TRBV2; TRBD1 matches 7 bases. The CDR3 sequence: CASSERTGPNYGYTF. The CDR3 nucleotides are TGTGCCAGCAGTGAAAGGACAGGACCTAACTATGGCTACACCTTC.